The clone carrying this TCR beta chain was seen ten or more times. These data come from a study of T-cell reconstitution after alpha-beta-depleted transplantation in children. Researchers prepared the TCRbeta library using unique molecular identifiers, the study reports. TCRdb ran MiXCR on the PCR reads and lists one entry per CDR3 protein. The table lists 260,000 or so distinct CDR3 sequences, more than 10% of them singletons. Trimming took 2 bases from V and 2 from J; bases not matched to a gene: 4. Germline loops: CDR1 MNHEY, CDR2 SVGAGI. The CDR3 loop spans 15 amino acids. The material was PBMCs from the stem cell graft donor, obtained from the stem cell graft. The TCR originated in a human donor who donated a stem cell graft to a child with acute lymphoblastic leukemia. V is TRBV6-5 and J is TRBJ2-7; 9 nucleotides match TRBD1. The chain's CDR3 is CASSYAGTGTYEQYF. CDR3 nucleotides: TGTGCCAGCAGTTACGCCGGGACAGGGACCTACGAGCAGTACTTC.